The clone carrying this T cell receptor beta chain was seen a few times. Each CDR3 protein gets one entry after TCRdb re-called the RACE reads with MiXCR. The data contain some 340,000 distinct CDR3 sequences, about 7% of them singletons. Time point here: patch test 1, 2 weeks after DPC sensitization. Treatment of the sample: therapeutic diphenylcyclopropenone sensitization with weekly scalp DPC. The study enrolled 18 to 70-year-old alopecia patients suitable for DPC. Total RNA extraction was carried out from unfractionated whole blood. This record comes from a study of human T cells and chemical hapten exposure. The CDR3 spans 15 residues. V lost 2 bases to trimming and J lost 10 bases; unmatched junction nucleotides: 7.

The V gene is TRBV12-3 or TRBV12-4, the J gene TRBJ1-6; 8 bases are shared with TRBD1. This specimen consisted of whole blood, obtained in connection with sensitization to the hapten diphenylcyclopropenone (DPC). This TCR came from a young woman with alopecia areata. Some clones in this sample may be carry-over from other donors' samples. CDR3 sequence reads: CASSLFATGDSPLHF. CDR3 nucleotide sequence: TGTGCCAGCAGTTTATTTGCGACAGGGGACTCACCCCTCCACTTT.